Each of the 32 T cell receptor beta chains below was sequenced from the same sample in a study of blood T cell repertoires in COVID-19. Only in-frame clones appear in the TCRdb table, and some are missing; sequencing was by immunoSEQ multiplex PCR. Of roughly 230,000 clones listed, roughly four fifths are singletons. Sample: peripheral blood. The receptor source for this set is a man aged 50-59 years with active or convalescent COVID-19.

The V call is TRBV5-1, the J call TRBJ2-3; TRBD1 aligns across 10 bases. The trim removed 4 bases at V and 6 bases at J, leaving 5 bases unmatched. The CDR3 is made up of 14 amino acids. Germline assignment: CDR1 SGHRS and CDR2 YFSETQ. The CDR3 loop reads CASSQTGGADTQYF. The CDR3, as DNA: TGCGCCAGCAGCCAGACAGGGGGCGCGGATACGCAGTATTTT.

The chain carries TRBV7-8 and TRBJ2-2; 8 nucleotides line up with TRBD2. This CDR3 is 17 amino acids long. V lost 5 bases, J lost 2 bases, and 10 bases stayed unmatched. Germline V gives CDR1 SGHVS, CDR2 FQNEAQ. The chain's CDR3 is CASSPRFSGVNTGELFF. DNA of the CDR3: TGTGCCAGCAGCCCCCGGTTTAGCGGGGTTAACACCGGGGAGCTGTTTTTT. Drawing the rest from reference TRBV7-8 and TRBJ2-2, the complete variable domain is GAGVSQSPRYKVAKRGQDVALRCDPISGHVSLFWYQQALGQGPEFLTYFQNEAQLDKSGLPSDRFFAERPEGSVSTLKIQRTQQEDSAVYLCASSPRFSGVNTGELFFGEGSRLTVL.

This clone is a singleton in its sample. Here the CDR3 reads CASSSPGQGRGEQFF. Written as DNA, the CDR3 is TGTGCCAGCAGTTCCCCGGGACAGGGGAGGGGTGAGCAGTTCTTC. The chain links TRBV6-5 to TRBJ2-1; 10 nucleotides line up with TRBD1. This CDR3 contains 15 residues. Germline V gene lookup returns CDR1 MNHEY and CDR2 SVGAGI. V lost 4 bases to trimming and J lost 9 bases; unmatched junction nucleotides: 9.

The CDR3 loop is CASRGEGANTEAFF. CDR3 nucleotide sequence: TGTGCTAGTAGAGGCGAAGGGGCGAACACTGAAGCTTTCTTT. The rearrangement joins TRBV12-5 to TRBJ1-1; D possibly corresponds to TRBD1 (5 bases). Trimming removed 8 bases at V and 1 base at J, with 14 bases between. The CDR3 sequence is 14 residues long. Germline V lookup: CDR1 LGHNT, CDR2 FRNRAP.

The chain links TRBV12-3 or TRBV12-4 to TRBJ1-1; D not resolved. Trimming stripped 1 base from V and 7 bases from J, with 4 bases between. The CDR3 has 11 amino acids. CDR3 in DNA: TGTGCCAGCAGTTTAGGACTTGAAGCTTTCTTT. Protein sequence: CASSLGLEAFF.

The rearrangement joins TRBV19 to TRBJ1-1; D is undetermined. The germline V and J ends were trimmed by 5 bases and 3 bases, with 16 bases remaining between them. Germline values: CDR1 LNHDA, CDR2 SQIVND (reference sequence). CDR3 size: 15 residues. The CDR3 sequence is CASSLSRIRHTEAFF. The CDR3 coding sequence is TGTGCCAGTAGTTTGTCGAGGATTCGGCACACTGAAGCTTTCTTT.

This clone appeared a few times. This chain uses TRBV18 with TRBJ1-2; 7 nucleotides align to TRBD1. Germline CDR1 reads KGHSH; CDR2 reads LQKENI. The ends lost 5 bases at V and 6 bases at J; junction bases unmatched: 0. The CDR3 loop spans 11 amino acids. CDR3 amino acids: CASSTGDGYTF. CDR3 bases: TGTGCCAGCTCAACAGGGGATGGCTACACCTTC. Variable domain in full (rest from reference TRBV18 and TRBJ1-2): NAGVMQNPRHLVRRRGQEARLRCSPMKGHSHVYWYRQLPEEGLKFMVYLQKENIIDESGMPKERFSAEFPKEGPSILRIQQVVRGDSAAYFCASSTGDGYTFGSGTRLTVV.

This clone was observed once. This chain uses TRBV10-3 with TRBJ2-2; 9 nucleotides line up with TRBD2. Trimming took 0 bases from V and 4 from J; bases not matched to a gene: 6. The CDR3 totals 17 residues. Germline V gene sequence: CDR1 ENHRY, CDR2 SYGVKD. For the CDR3, the DNA is TGTGCCATCAGTGAGTCGAGGGCTAGCGGGGTCACCGGGGAGCTGTTTTTT. The encoded protein is CAISESRASGVTGELFF.

This chain joins TRBV6-1 and TRBJ2-1; TRBD2 matches at 11 bases. V dropped 4 bases and J dropped 1; count of bases not matched to a gene: 6. The CDR3 is 17 amino acids. Germline values: CDR1 MNHNS, CDR2 SASEGT. Here the CDR3 DNA reads TGTGCCAGCAGTGCTACCCTAGCGGGGGGATCCTACAATGAGCAGTTCTTC. Protein sequence: CASSATLAGGSYNEQFF.

The chain couples TRBV9 to TRBJ2-1; D is unresolved. V dropped 0 bases and J dropped 0 bases, with 13 bases sitting between them. The germline gives CDR1 SGDLS, CDR2 YYNGEE. CDR3 size: 17 residues. This chain's CDR3 is CASSVGAGANSYNEQFF. The CDR3 region has the DNA TGTGCCAGCAGCGTAGGTGCCGGAGCCAACTCCTACAATGAGCAGTTCTTC.

The chain carries TRBV7-3 and TRBJ1-3; TRBD1 matches at 8 bases. There are 15 residues in the CDR3. The germline V gene has CDR1 SGHTA and CDR2 FQGTGA. Trimming took 4 bases from V and 0 from J; bases not matched to a gene: 2. The CDR3: CASSSTGGSGNTIYF. The CDR3 bases are TGTGCCAGCAGCTCCACAGGGGGCTCTGGAAACACCATATATTTT.

The chain combines TRBV18 with TRBJ2-3; 9 bases are a match to TRBD2. This CDR3 has 16 amino acids. Germline CDR1 and CDR2: KGHSH and LQKENI. V was clipped by 2 bases and J by 4 bases; unmatched bases: 7. In nucleotides, the CDR3 is TGTGCCAGCTCACCAAGCAATAGCGGGGGACCAGATACGCAGTATTTT. Protein: CASSPSNSGGPDTQYF.

The chain links TRBV9 to TRBJ1-1, with D perhaps TRBD1 (5 bases). The CDR3 sequence is 15 residues long. V was pared by 0 bases and J by 1 base, with 10 bases between. The germline CDR1 and CDR2 sequences are SGDLS and YYNGEE. CDR3 region: CASSVGGRGNTEAFF. DNA of the CDR3: TGTGCCAGCAGCGTAGGCGGGAGGGGGAACACTGAAGCTTTCTTT. Variable domain in full (rest from reference TRBV9 and TRBJ1-1): DSGVTQTPKHLITATGQRVTLRCSPRSGDLSVYWYQQSLDQGLQFLIQYYNGEERAKGNILERFSAQQFPDLHSELNLSSLELGDSALYFCASSVGGRGNTEAFFGQGTRLTVV.

This clone was counted a single time. The J gene is TRBJ1-2, the V gene TRBV6-5, with TRBD1 identical over 8 bases. The CDR3 sequence is 12 residues long. Trimming took 5 bases from V and 7 from J; bases not matched to a gene: 3. Germline values: CDR1 MNHEY, CDR2 SVGAGI. The CDR3 protein is CASSRQGAGYTF. In nucleotides, the CDR3 is TGTGCCAGCAGTCGGCAGGGGGCTGGCTACACCTTC.

The DNA for the CDR3 is TGTGCCAGCAGTTACAGCGGGGGGGCGAACTACAATGAGCAGTTCTTC. Its protein product is CASSYSGGANYNEQFF. The chain uses TRBV6-2 or TRBV6-3 and TRBJ2-1; 10 nucleotides line up with TRBD2. Per germline, CDR1 MNHEY and CDR2 SVGEGT. The V segment lost 2 bases and the J segment 3 bases; nucleotides outside the gene matches: 4. CDR3 length: 16 amino acids.

Comments on this clone: Other DNA sequences in the same sample also yield this CDR3. The V and J genes are TRBV7-3 and TRBJ1-4; TRBD1 matches at 7 bases. Germline CDR1 is SGHTA and CDR2 is FQGTGA. This CDR3 has 15 amino acids. Losses at the gene ends were 5 bases for V and 8 bases for J; bases not matched to a gene: 11. The CDR3 is CASSLTGEKGEKLFF. The CDR3 nucleotides are TGTGCCAGCAGCCTCACAGGGGAGAAGGGAGAAAAACTGTTTTTT.

The chain carries TRBV9 and TRBJ2-5; 7 positions agree with TRBD2. Unmatched junction bases numbered 3, after V lost 3 bases and J lost 1 base. From germline, CDR1 is SGDLS and CDR2 YYNGEE. This CDR3 region has 14 residues. The CDR3 protein is CASSAGLLQETQYF. CDR3 coding DNA: TGTGCCAGCAGCGCGGGACTACTCCAAGAGACCCAGTACTTC.

The CDR3 protein is CASSSAYGYNEQFF. The CDR3 region has the DNA TGTGCCAGCAGTTCCGCGTACGGGTACAATGAGCAGTTCTTC. This chain joins TRBV27 and TRBJ2-1; unclear D gene. The V end lost 4 bases, the J end lost 4 bases, and 11 bases lay between the germline ends. CDR1 MNHEY and CDR2 SMNVEV come from the germline V gene (reference sequence). The CDR3 consists of 14 residues.

The genes are TRBV6-6 and TRBJ1-2; unclear D gene. This CDR3 contains 12 residues. Deletions cut 5 bases from V and 3 bases from J, with 7 bases between. Germline CDR1 and CDR2: MNHNY and SVGAGI (reference sequence). This CDR3 reads CASSLLDYGYTF. For the CDR3, the DNA is TGTGCCAGCAGTCTGCTAGACTATGGCTACACCTTC.

This chain links TRBV30 with TRBJ2-5, with D maybe TRBD2 (6 bases). This CDR3 has 13 residues. V shed 6 bases and J shed 2 bases, with 13 bases lying between them. Germline loops: CDR1 GTSNPN, CDR2 SVGIG (reference sequence). As DNA, the CDR3 is TGTGCCTGCCGGGGGATTACTCAAGAGACCCAGTACTTC. Its translation: CACRGITQETQYF.

In regard to this clone: Distinct nucleotide sequences in the sample also encode this CDR3. This sequence joins TRBV5-1 and TRBJ2-7; 9 bases fit TRBD1. V shed 3 bases, J shed 3 bases, and the junction held 4 bases outside the gene matches. Per the germline V gene, CDR1 is SGHRS and CDR2 is YFSETQ. CDR3 size: 14 residues. CDR3 sequence: CASSSGTGSYEQYF. CDR3 nucleotides: TGCGCCAGCAGCTCCGGGACAGGGAGCTACGAGCAGTACTTC.

V gene TRBV7-2 combines with J gene TRBJ1-1; 7 positions match TRBD1. Trimming removed 2 bases from V and 0 bases from J; junction bases left unmatched: 6. The V gene's germline CDR1 is SGHTA and CDR2 FQGNSA. CDR3 size: 16 residues. The CDR3 reads CASSLRQQGLNTEAFF. The CDR3 DNA reads as TGTGCCAGCAGCTTAAGGCAACAGGGGCTGAACACTGAAGCTTTCTTT. Looking up the rest from reference TRBV7-2 and TRBJ1-1 gives the full variable domain: GAGVSQSPSNKVTEKGKDVELRCDPISGHTALYWYRQSLGQGLEFLIYFQGNSAPDKSGLPSDRFSAERTGGSVSTLTIQRTQQEDSAVYLCASSLRQQGLNTEAFFGQGTRLTVV.

The chain combines TRBV5-4 with TRBJ2-3; 13 nucleotides line up with TRBD2. The CDR3 totals 16 residues. CDR1 and CDR2 from the germline V gene are SGHNT and YYREEE (reference sequence). Trimming at V came to 2 bases and at J to 6 bases, leaving 6 bases not matched to a gene. The CDR3 loop reads CASSLLAGGPSDTQYF. The DNA of the CDR3 is TGTGCCAGCAGCTTACTAGCGGGGGGGCCATCCGATACGCAGTATTTT.

The chain links TRBV5-1 to TRBJ1-5; D ambiguous. CDR1 and CDR2 from the germline V gene are SGHRS and YFSETQ. V was pared by 5 bases and J by 5 bases, with 11 bases between. The CDR3 runs 13 residues. The CDR3 DNA reads as TGCGCCAGCAGTCGGGATGGGGATCAGCCCCAGCATTTT. It is translated as CASSRDGDQPQHF.

The chain combines TRBV7-6 with TRBJ2-1; TRBD2 agrees at 11 bases. The CDR3 contains 16 residues. Per the germline V gene, CDR1 is SGHVS and CDR2 is FNYEAQ. V was pared by 5 bases and J by 10 bases, with 13 bases of the junction left unmatched. CDR3 in amino acids: CASSPTSGGPISEQFF. The DNA for the CDR3 is TGTGCCAGCAGCCCAACTAGCGGGGGCCCAATTTCGGAGCAGTTCTTC. Based on the CDR3 plus reference TRBV7-6 and TRBJ2-1, the full variable domain is GAGVSQSPRYKVTKRGQDVALRCDPISGHVSLYWYRQALGQGPEFLTYFNYEAQQDKSGLPNDRFSAERPEGSISTLTIQRTEQRDSAMYRCASSPTSGGPISEQFFGPGTRLTVL.

The genes are TRBV19 and TRBJ1-5; unclear D gene. Trimming shortened V by 5 bases and J by 1 base, and 6 bases separated the two germline ends. The CDR3 sequence is 13 residues long. CDR1 LNHDA and CDR2 SQIVND come from the germline V gene (reference sequence). The CDR3 spells CASSPLSNQPQHF. The DNA of the CDR3 is TGTGCCAGTAGTCCCCTGAGCAATCAGCCCCAGCATTTT. The variable domain in full, completed from reference TRBV19 and TRBJ1-5, reads DGGITQSPKYLFRKEGQNVTLSCEQNLNHDAMYWYRQDPGQGLRLIYYSQIVNDFQKGDIAEGYSVSREKKESFPLTVTSAQKNPTAFYLCASSPLSNQPQHFGDGTRLSIL.

The rearrangement joins TRBV10-3 to TRBJ1-1, with 8 positions matching TRBD1. This CDR3 comprises 13 residues. Germline V gene data show CDR1 as ENHRY and CDR2 as SYGVKD. The J segment lost 4 bases and the V segment lost 5 bases, leaving 3 bases of the junction unmatched. CDR3 in amino acids: CAISKTGGTEAFF. The DNA for the CDR3 is TGTGCCATCAGTAAAACAGGGGGCACTGAAGCTTTCTTT.

This chain connects TRBV9 to TRBJ2-5; 7 bases are shared with TRBD2. This CDR3 comprises 18 residues. From germline, CDR1 is SGDLS and CDR2 YYNGEE. V was pared by 0 bases and J by 2 bases, with 13 bases of the junction left unmatched. The CDR3: CASSVAGRSGGAQETQYF. DNA for the CDR3: TGTGCCAGCAGCGTAGCGGGGAGGTCGGGGGGAGCTCAAGAGACCCAGTACTTC. The variable domain in full, with the rest retrieved from reference TRBV9 and TRBJ2-5, is DSGVTQTPKHLITATGQRVTLRCSPRSGDLSVYWYQQSLDQGLQFLIQYYNGEERAKGNILERFSAQQFPDLHSELNLSSLELGDSALYFCASSVAGRSGGAQETQYFGPGTRLLVL.

The chain links TRBV12-5 to TRBJ1-1; TRBD1 agrees at 7 bases. Germline CDR1 and CDR2: LGHNT and FRNRAP. The CDR3 sequence is 15 residues long. The J segment lost 1 base and the V segment lost 5 bases, leaving 7 bases of the junction unmatched. CDR3: CASGAHTGANTEAFF. The CDR3 DNA reads TGTGCTAGTGGTGCCCATACAGGGGCGAACACTGAAGCTTTCTTT.

This clone turned up a few times. The V call is TRBV7-9, the J call TRBJ2-7, with TRBD1 matching over 10 bases. V shed 2 bases, J shed 1 base, and the junction held 5 bases outside the gene matches. From germline, CDR1 is SEHNR and CDR2 FQNEAQ (reference sequence). The CDR3 is 16 residues long. The CDR3 region is CASSLYGTGASYEQYF. The CDR3 DNA sequence: TGTGCCAGCAGCTTATACGGGACAGGGGCATCCTACGAGCAGTACTTC.

V is TRBV7-6 and J is TRBJ2-7, with a tentative D call TRBD1 (6 bases). Germline loops: CDR1 SGHVS, CDR2 FNYEAQ. The CDR3 has 15 residues. Trimming took off 4 bases at V and 0 bases at J, with 13 bases between the two ends. The CDR3, as DNA: TGTGCCAGCAGCTCGGACAGCACGAGCTCCTACGAGCAGTACTTC. It encodes CASSSDSTSSYEQYF.

This chain connects TRBV30 to TRBJ1-2; D perhaps matches TRBD1 (6 bases). V was shortened by 1 base and J by 2 bases, with 17 bases between the two germline ends. The germline V gene encodes CDR1 GTSNPN and CDR2 SVGIG (reference sequence). The CDR3 sequence is 16 residues long. The chain's CDR3 is CAWSAHRDTSNYGYTF. CDR3 nucleotides: TGTGCCTGGAGTGCCCACCGGGACACCTCCAACTATGGCTACACCTTC.